This is a list of T cell receptor beta chains from one sample in a study of T cells in Graves' hyperthyroidism and ophthalmopathy. Using its own MiXCR run on the multiplex PCR reads, TCRdb lists one record per CDR3 protein. The sample includes under 350,000 distinct CDR3 sequences, around 15% seen only once; the top ten take roughly 53%. Material for sequencing was blood. Receptor source: a woman aged 60 to 75 with Graves' ophthalmopathy. The CDR3 runs from the conserved cysteine through the conserved F or W. A D gene is named only where the DNA matches it firmly. Clone size is shown for a subset of rows, as once, few, many or a class of expanded clone.

TRBJ2-5 | 15 | TRBV5-1 | . | TRBD2 | TGCGCCAGCAGCTTGGTCGCCGGGGGGACAGAGACCCAGTACTTC | CASSLVAGGTETQYF
TRBJ1-1 | 17 | TRBV5-4 | few | . | TGTGCCGGCACTCCCCAAATCAGCGGGGAGGGGGACACTGAAGCTTTCTTT | CAGTPQISGEGDTEAFF
TRBJ2-7 | 14 | TRBV9 | . | TRBD2 | TGTGCCAGCAGCGTAGCTGGCGGGGGGAGAGAGCAGTACTTC | CASSVAGGGREQYF
TRBJ1-2 | 14 | TRBV9 | . | . | TGTGCCAGCTCCTCCGGGGGGCATGGGTTTGGCTACACCTTC | CASSSGGHGFGYTF
TRBJ1-1 | 14 | TRBV2 | many | TRBD1 | TGTGCCAGCAGAGCCGACGGCAGGGGGACTGAAGCTTTCTTT | CASRADGRGTEAFF
TRBJ2-5 | 15 | TRBV20-1 | many | TRBD1 | TGCAGTGCTAGAGTAGCAGGGGGTTCACAAGAGACCCAGTACTTC | CSARVAGGSQETQYF
TRBJ2-4 | 14 | TRBV20-1 | many | TRBD1 | TGCAGTGCTAGGGGACAGACAGCCAAAAACATTCAGTACTTC | CSARGQTAKNIQYF
TRBJ1-5 | 14 | TRBV7-2 | . | . | TGTGCCAGCAGCGCACAGGTGTTCAATCAGCCCCAGCATTTT | CASSAQVFNQPQHF
TRBJ2-7 | 14 | TRBV6-2/TRBV6-3 | many | . | TGTGCCAGCAGTTACGGGGCGGGGACCTACGAGCAGTACTTC | CASSYGAGTYEQYF
TRBJ2-1 | 15 | TRBV6-1 | . | . | TGTGCCAGCAGTTATTTAGGGTGGAACTACAATGAGCAGTTCTTC | CASSYLGWNYNEQFF
TRBJ1-6 | 17 | TRBV4-3 | . | . | TGCGCCAGCAGCCAAGATCCCCCTAGCTCCTATAATTCACCCCTCCACTTT | CASSQDPPSSYNSPLHF
TRBJ2-7 | 13 | TRBV6-5 | . | . | TGTGCCAGCAGTTACGCCCCAAGCTACGAGCAGTACTTC | CASSYAPSYEQYF
TRBJ2-7 | 15 | TRBV6-1 | many | TRBD1 | TGTGCCAGCAGTGCGAGACAGGGGGGTCACTACGAGCAGTACTTC | CASSARQGGHYEQYF
TRBJ1-6 | 15 | TRBV12-3/TRBV12-4 | few | TRBD1 | TGTGCCAGCAGGGGGACAGGCGGAAATAATTCACCCCTCCACTTT | CASRGTGGNNSPLHF
TRBJ2-7 | 15 | TRBV4-1 | many | TRBD1 | TGCGCCAGCAGCCATCCCGGGACAGGGCGTCGGCTGCAGTACTTC | CASSHPGTGRRLQYF
TRBJ1-1 | 13 | TRBV7-2 | many | . | TGTGCCAGCAGCTTATCGACAGGAGCCCAGGCTTTCTTT | CASSLSTGAQAFF
TRBJ2-3 | 16 | TRBV10-3 | . | . | TGTGCCATCAGTGACCTGACTAGGAGGCCCGGGGATACGCAGTATTTT | CAISDLTRRPGDTQYF
TRBJ2-1 | 16 | TRBV6-2/TRBV6-3 | many | TRBD2 | TGTGCCAGCAGTTATCCGGGACTAGCGACCTACAATGAGCAGTTCTTC | CASSYPGLATYNEQFF
TRBJ2-7 | 14 | TRBV7-2 | many | TRBD1 | TGTGCCAGCAGCTTAAACAGGGGGCCCTACGAGCAGTACTTC | CASSLNRGPYEQYF
TRBJ2-1 | 20 | TRBV7-9 | . | TRBD2 | TGTGCCAGCAGCCCGCCTAAGGACGTAGCGGGGGGGCCTAGCTACAATGAGCAGTTCTTC | CASSPPKDVAGGPSYNEQFF
TRBJ2-1 | 16 | TRBV15 | many | TRBD2 | TGTGCCACCAGCAGAAACGGTGCGGGAGACCGGAATGAGCAGTTCTTC | CATSRNGAGDRNEQFF
TRBJ2-5 | 15 | TRBV7-2 | many | . | TGTGCCAGCAGCTCGGACTTACTTTACGGGGAGACCCAGTACTTC | CASSSDLLYGETQYF
TRBJ2-7 | 14 | TRBV7-2 | . | TRBD2 | TGTGCCAGCAGCTTTCGGGGGGGGGCCTACGAGCAGTACTTC | CASSFRGGAYEQYF
TRBJ1-1 | 13 | TRBV7-2 | many | . | TGTGCCACCAGTAATACCCCGGCAACTGAAGCTTTCTTT | CATSNTPATEAFF
TRBJ1-3 | 15 | TRBV5-1 | many | . | TGCGCCAGCAGTAATGGACAAACCTCTGGAAACACCATATATTTT | CASSNGQTSGNTIYF
TRBJ1-1 | 15 | TRBV6-1 | few | . | TGTGCCAGCAGTCGCCCCTTGGGCGCAGGGACTGAAGCTTTCTTT | CASSRPLGAGTEAFF
TRBJ2-7 | 15 | TRBV5-1 | few | . | TGCGCCAGCAGCTGGGTAGGGGACTCCACGAGTGAGCAGTACTTC | CASSWVGDSTSEQYF